Below are 8 T cell receptor beta chains sequenced from a single sample in a study of T-cell memory formation after mild COVID-19. TCRdb reprocessed the 5' RACE reads with MiXCR, giving one entry per CDR3 protein. The sample has approximately 150,000 distinct CDR3 sequences; roughly 13% are singletons. The sequenced sample was PBMCs or a T cell subset sorted from them (not recorded which). These receptors originate from a man aged 18 to 29 who had mild COVID-19 (a few samples of this study predate the infection). Cell type and time point are not known.

The V call is TRBV18, the J call TRBJ2-2; TRBD2 is a possible D gene (6 bases). In germline, CDR1 is KGHSH, CDR2 LQKENI. The CDR3 sequence is 14 residues long. V was clipped by 3 bases and J by 8 bases, with 13 bases between them. CDR3 sequence reads: CASSPDSGTGELFF. CDR3 sequence (DNA): TGTGCCAGCTCACCCGACTCAGGGACTGGGGAGCTGTTTTTT.

With regard to this clonotype: Germline and junction disagree at one end, which may indicate a read error. This chain links TRBV7-8 with TRBJ2-3, with 11 bases identical to TRBD2. The CDR3 is 18 residues long. Per germline, CDR1 SGHVS and CDR2 FQNEAQ. CDR3 protein: CASSHKLAGAASTDMQYF. The CDR3 DNA reads as TGTGCCAGCAGCCACAAACTAGCGGGGGCGGCTAGCACAGATATGCAGTATTTT.

This clonotype was counted a few times. This sequence joins TRBV6-2 or TRBV6-3 and TRBJ1-6; D uncertain. The germline V gene encodes CDR1 MNHEY and CDR2 SVGEGT. The germline V and J ends were trimmed by 6 bases and 7 bases, with 13 bases remaining between them. The CDR3 length is 14 residues. In DNA form, the CDR3 reads TGTGCCAGCAGCCGCGGGCCTAACAATTCACCCCTCCACTTT. Its protein is CASSRGPNNSPLHF.

As concerns this clonotype: Germline is not matched at one junction end, which may reflect a read error. The chain has TRBV13 and TRBJ2-1; 10 bases line up with TRBD2. Looked up from germline, CDR1 is PRHDT and CDR2 is FYEKMQ (reference sequence). This CDR3 region has 14 residues. The CDR3 is CASRLAGGLIEQFF. CDR3 DNA sequence: TGTGCCAGCAGATTAGCGGGGGGCCTTATTGAGCAGTTCTTC.

In its sample, this clonotype was seen a few times. The chain uses TRBV20-1 and TRBJ2-5; D gene ambiguous. Per the germline V gene, CDR1 is DFQATT and CDR2 is SNEGSKA (reference sequence). There are 13 residues in the CDR3. Deletions cut 1 base from V and 0 bases from J, with 6 bases between. CDR3 DNA: TGCAGTGCTAGAGTCGGATACCAAGAGACCCAGTACTTC. Translated, it gives CSARVGYQETQYF.

The table lists this clonotype with a few counts. The gene calls are TRBV12-3 or TRBV12-4 and TRBJ2-3; D is unresolved. This CDR3 is built from 13 residues. V lost 2 bases and J lost 6, with 9 bases in between. CDR3 DNA: TGTGCCAGCAGTTTACAGGCGTTGGATACGCAGTATTTT. Translated: CASSLQALDTQYF.

The V call is TRBV5-6, the J call TRBJ2-4, with 9 positions matching TRBD1. CDR1 is SGHDT and CDR2 is YYEEEE in the germline V gene. Trimming at V came to 7 bases and at J to 11 bases, leaving 16 bases not matched to a gene. The CDR3 runs to 15 residues. In DNA, the CDR3 is TGTGCCAGCCCCCGGACAGGGGCGGATAAACATTTTCAGTACTTC. Protein product: CASPRTGADKHFQYF. Variable domain in full (rest from reference TRBV5-6 and TRBJ2-4): DAGVTQSPTHLIKTRGQQVTLRCSPKSGHDTVSWYQQALGQGPQFIFQYYEEEERQRGNFPDRFSGHQFPNYSSELNVNALLLGDSALYLCASPRTGADKHFQYFGAGTRLSVL.

This clonotype has at least ten counts. V usage is TRBV4-1 and J usage is TRBJ2-2; D is unclear. V was trimmed by 5 bases and J by 1 base, leaving 11 bases between them. CDR3 length equals 15 residues. From germline, CDR1 is MGHRA and CDR2 YSYEKL. Written as DNA, the CDR3 is TGCGCCAGCAGCGCACCACGCGGGAACACCGGGGAGCTGTTTTTT. It specifies CASSAPRGNTGELFF.